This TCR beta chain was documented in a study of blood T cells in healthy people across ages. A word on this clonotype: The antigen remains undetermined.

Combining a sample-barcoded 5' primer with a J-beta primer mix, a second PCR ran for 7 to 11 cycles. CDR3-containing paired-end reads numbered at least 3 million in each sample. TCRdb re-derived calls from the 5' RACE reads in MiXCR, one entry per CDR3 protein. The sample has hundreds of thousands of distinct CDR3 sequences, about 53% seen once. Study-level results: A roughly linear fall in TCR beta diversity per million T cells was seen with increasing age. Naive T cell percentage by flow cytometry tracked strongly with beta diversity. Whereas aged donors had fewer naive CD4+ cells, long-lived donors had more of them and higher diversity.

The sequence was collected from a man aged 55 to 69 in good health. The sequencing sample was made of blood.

In nucleotides, the CDR3 is TGTGCCAGCAGTAGGAGTGAGGGGGCAGTCCTCACTGAAGCTTTCTTT. The encoded protein is CASSRSEGAVLTEAFF. The chain links TRBV12-3 or TRBV12-4 to TRBJ1-1; 7 positions agree with TRBD1. V lost 5 bases, J lost 4 bases, and 13 bases stayed unmatched. CDR3 length equals 16 residues.